These T cell receptor beta chains were read from a single sample in a study of metastatic and nonmetastatic thyroid tumors. With MiXCR, TCRdb reprocessed the PCR reads. This repertoire shows 30,000 or so clones, about 32% found once; its top ten account for roughly a third. Specimen: blood. All receptors derive from a female donor with papillary thyroid cancer or a benign thyroid nodule (not recorded which). Some clones in this sample may be carry-over from other donors' samples. Both conserved end residues are part of each CDR3. Expanded clones are given a class, and other clones once, few, many or no size at all.

size: many
V: TRBV28
CDR3: CASSLYGGRTVPLIF

size: -
V: TRBV13
CDR3: CASRLAGVDDEQYF

size: few
V: TRBV11-2
CDR3: CASSLVSQGSANTWELFF

size: few
V: TRBV6-2/TRBV6-3
CDR3: CASRTGANYGYTF

size: many
V: TRBV20-1
CDR3: CSAQRFSENEQFF

size: -
V: TRBV3-1
CDR3: CSSSQTNSPLHF

size: many
V: TRBV28
CDR3: CASSFAVSSYNEQFF

size: -
V: TRBV20-1
CDR3: CSARSPTGQVGYTF

size: many
V: TRBV19
CDR3: CASSLLGNEQFF

size: many
V: TRBV20-1
CDR3: CSAGGRGGSTDTQYF

size: -
V: TRBV5-1
CDR3: CASSLSQPHYNEQFF

size: -
V: TRBV15
CDR3: CATSRDSAGTEAFF

size: -
V: TRBV6-1
CDR3: CASRPDRIYYEHYF

size: few
V: TRBV6-2/TRBV6-3
CDR3: CASGYGDGEADTQYF

size: -
V: TRBV4-3
CDR3: CASSPGTSGRPKSGELFF

size: -
V: TRBV20-1
CDR3: CSARDPLAGDQDTQYF

size: many
V: TRBV7-3
CDR3: CASSMDRVGETQYF

size: few
V: TRBV11-2
CDR3: CASSLVGQNNSPLHF

size: medium-sized
V: TRBV6-5
CDR3: CASSYSSGTPSYDEQYF

size: -
V: TRBV30
CDR3: CAWSDSGRFEQFF

size: many
V: TRBV3-1
CDR3: CASSPRQETQYF

size: many
V: TRBV3-1
CDR3: CASSQVTDSSYNSPLHF

size: few
V: TRBV10-3
CDR3: CAISPPFAATNYGYTF

size: -
V: TRBV3-1
CDR3: CASSQGTAGDGYTF

size: -
V: TRBV3-1
CDR3: CASSQDRAYEQYF

size: many
V: TRBV29-1
CDR3: CSVEEKRLGFYYEQYF

size: many
V: TRBV4-3
CDR3: CASSQDFAGEVDTQYF

size: -
V: TRBV6-2/TRBV6-3
CDR3: CASTNGTAYEQYF

size: -
V: TRBV6-2/TRBV6-3
CDR3: CASTYSPSRNTEAFF

size: many
V: TRBV18
CDR3: CASSPLGDEQYF

size: many
V: TRBV11-2
CDR3: CASSLDRSEQYF

size: many
V: TRBV5-1
CDR3: CASRPDMLGNQPQHF

size: -
V: TRBV5-1
CDR3: CASSRGGEGDTEAFF

size: many
V: TRBV24-1
CDR3: CATSVGASSTDTQYF

size: once
V: TRBV30
CDR3: CARSWDSSSAEAFF